The next 9 T cell receptor beta chains were all read from a single sample in a study of shared clonotypes between healthy human individuals (dated by TCRdb to 2020 to 2021). The library came from the immunoSEQ multiplex PCR assay. Sourced from immuneACCESS, this table was stored by TCRdb with only in-frame sequences that have V and J called. A share of the clones is absent; for the studies checked, an unresolved V gene accounts for under half, and the remainder has no known explanation. The sample has roughly 2.6 million clones on record, around 90% of them singletons. The top ten hold 0.11% to 0.15% of the sample. The sample comprised naive CD4+ T cells sorted from blood. The label giving this sample's cell subset or site can be read as: CD45RA+ positively selected. The receptors derive from a man younger than 35 in good health.

The chain links TRBV4-1 to TRBJ1-1, with D possibly matching TRBD1 (5 bases). V lost 0 bases, J lost 6 bases, and 20 bases lay in between. This CDR3 has 17 amino acids. From germline, CDR1 is MGHRA and CDR2 YSYEKL. The CDR3 loop is CASSQDWGTQRDAEAFF. CDR3 coding DNA: TGCGCCAGCAGCCAAGATTGGGGAACCCAAAGGGACGCTGAAGCTTTCTTT.

This sequence joins TRBV7-9 and TRBJ1-1; D is unclear. The CDR3 runs 13 residues. Germline V gene data show CDR1 as SEHNR and CDR2 as FQNEAQ (reference sequence). Trimming left V 5 bases short and J 3 bases short, with 10 bases between. The CDR3 bases are TGTGCCAGCAGCCATTTAGTGGACACTGAAGCTTTCTTT. It specifies CASSHLVDTEAFF.

A word on this clone: Other DNA sequences within the sample encode an identical CDR3. The rearrangement uses TRBV11-3 and TRBJ2-3; D is unresolved. The germline V gene has CDR1 SGHNT and CDR2 YENEEA. The CDR3 runs 12 residues. Trimming took 5 bases from V and 1 from J, leaving 4 bases between them. CDR3 protein: CASSAGTDTQYF. In DNA, the CDR3 is TGTGCCAGCAGCGCGGGCACAGATACGCAGTATTTT. Full variable domain (remainder filled in from reference TRBV11-3 and TRBJ2-3): EAGVVQSPRYKIIEKKQPVAFWCNPISGHNTLYWYLQNLGQGPELLIRYENEEAVDDSQLPKDRFSAERLKGVDSTLKIQPAELGDSAVYLCASSAGTDTQYFGPGTRLTVL.

Note on this clone: The sample carries other DNA sequences with the same CDR3. The chain employs TRBV30 and TRBJ1-5; D call uncertain. This CDR3 comprises 14 residues. The germline gives CDR1 GTSNPN, CDR2 SVGIG (reference sequence). V lost 0 bases and J lost 6, with 12 bases in between. CDR3 residues: CAWSVSGMGQPQHF. The CDR3 DNA reads TGTGCCTGGAGTGTTTCCGGGATGGGTCAGCCCCAGCATTTT.

The chain joins TRBV5-6 to TRBJ2-7; unclear D gene. The CDR3 runs 16 residues. With 0 bases removed from V and 3 bases from J, the gap between germline ends came to 16 bases. Germline V CDR1 and CDR2: SGHDT, YYEEEE. CDR3 sequence (DNA): TGTGCCAGCAGCTTGGGTGGCTCCGGAAAGAGCTACGAGCAGTACTTC. Protein sequence: CASSLGGSGKSYEQYF.

This clone has only one observation. The chain has TRBV2 and TRBJ2-7; 7 nucleotides line up with TRBD1. The CDR3 totals 14 residues. After removal of 6 bases from V and 2 bases from J, the junction contained 7 bases not matched to a gene. The V gene's germline CDR1 is SNHLY and CDR2 FYNNEI. CDR3 sequence reads: CASSTRQGTYEQYF. CDR3 bases: TGTGCCAGCAGCACCCGACAGGGTACCTACGAGCAGTACTTC.

The chain joins TRBV27 to TRBJ1-6, with TRBD1 as a possible D gene (6 bases). The germline V gene has CDR1 MNHEY and CDR2 SMNVEV (reference sequence). This CDR3 has 16 amino acids. The germline V and J ends were trimmed by 5 bases and 8 bases, with 19 bases remaining between them. DNA of the CDR3: TGTGCCAGCAGTCTGCAAGGGGGAGGCCCCTATTCACCCCTCCACTTT. Its translation: CASSLQGGGPYSPLHF.

This sequence joins TRBV19 and TRBJ2-7, with D perhaps assigned TRBD1 or TRBD2 (5 bases each). Germline V lookup: CDR1 LNHDA, CDR2 SQIVND (reference sequence). This CDR3 spans 13 amino acids. Between the trimmed V and J ends, which lost 6 bases and 6 bases, there was a span of 15 bases. The CDR3 nucleotides are TGTGCCAGTAGCACTAGACCAACAGGCGAGCAGTACTTC. It encodes CASSTRPTGEQYF. The entire variable domain, with the rest obtained from reference TRBV19 and TRBJ2-7, is as follows: DGGITQSPKYLFRKEGQNVTLSCEQNLNHDAMYWYRQDPGQGLRLIYYSQIVNDFQKGDIAEGYSVSREKKESFPLTVTSAQKNPTAFYLCASSTRPTGEQYFGPGTRLTVT.

The chain links TRBV28 to TRBJ2-3; the match to TRBD1 covers 10 bases. The CDR3 covers 13 residues. Germline V gene data show CDR1 as MDHEN and CDR2 as SYDVKM. The J segment lost 6 bases and the V segment lost 5 bases, leaving 2 bases of the junction unmatched. CDR3 in DNA: TGTGCCAGCAGTGGGACAGGGGTTGATACGCAGTATTTT. It specifies CASSGTGVDTQYF.